This TCR beta chain appears in the sequencing data of a study of T cells in Graves' hyperthyroidism and ophthalmopathy. Study-wide findings and caveats: Model predictions of ophthalmopathy came a median around 7.1 months before onset.

Amplification yielded TCR beta CDR3 regions, with RNA transcripts as the source. First-round RT-PCR of the TCR CDR3 relied on the HTBI primer set. One entry per CDR3 protein, called by TCRdb with MiXCR from the multiplex PCR reads. Of over 500,000 distinct CDR3 sequences listed, approximately 15% are singletons. Germline-derived CDR1 and CDR2 are SGHTA and FQGNSA. With 2 bases clipped from V and 0 bases from J, the junction kept 4 bases outside the gene matches. The CDR3 loop spans 19 amino acids. This clonotype was seen many times. Its antigen remains unidentified. Hyperthyroidism, newly diagnosed and lasting under 2 months, affected patients aged 18 to 65.

The chain employs TRBV7-2 and TRBJ2-1; 16 nucleotides match TRBD2. This TCR came from a woman aged 40 to 50 with Graves' hyperthyroidism. Sequences were obtained from blood. The CDR3, as DNA: TGTGCCAGCAGCTTACCGGGACTAGCGGGAGGGAGCTCCTACAATGAGCAGTTCTTC. Translating it yields CASSLPGLAGGSSYNEQFF.